These T cell receptor beta chains were read from a single sample in a study of cytomegalovirus exposure and HLA in healthy donors. The table came from immunoSEQ multiplex PCR; TCRdb's copy has only in-frame clones and leaves some out. The sample records over 90,000 clones, 81% being singletons. The sequencing input was PBMCs. The receptors derive from a man aged 35-49 years in good health and CMV-seropositive. CDR3s include the opening cysteine and the closing phenylalanine or tryptophan. A D gene is named only where the DNA matches it firmly. Size tells how often a clone was seen (once, few, many) or the class of an expanded clone, and some rows leave it out.

V gene	clone size	D gene	J gene	CDR3 protein	CDR3 DNA
TRBV6-4	.	.	TRBJ1-1	CASSVEGNTEAFF	TGTGCCAGCAGTGTTGAGGGAAACACTGAAGCTTTCTTT
TRBV6-1	.	TRBD1	TRBJ2-7	CASSARGPDEQYF	TGTGCCAGCAGTGCGAGGGGGCCGGACGAGCAGTACTTC
TRBV19	.	TRBD2	TRBJ2-7	CASSTGTSLQDEQYF	TGTGCCAGTAGTACCGGGACTAGCCTACAGGACGAGCAGTACTTC
TRBV11-3	once	TRBD1	TRBJ2-2	CASSSRDSPSGELFF	TGTGCCAGCAGCTCCCGGGACAGCCCATCCGGGGAGCTGTTTTTT
TRBV5-1	few	TRBD1	TRBJ1-6	CASSLRTGDNSPLHF	TGCGCCAGCAGCTTGAGGACAGGGGATAATTCACCCCTCCACTTT
TRBV7-9	.	.	TRBJ2-5	CASSLGFSRAQETQYF	TGTGCCAGCAGCTTAGGCTTTAGCAGGGCACAAGAGACCCAGTACTTC
TRBV10-3	.	.	TRBJ2-7	CAISQGSYEQYF	TGTGCCATCAGCCAGGGGTCCTACGAGCAGTACTTC
TRBV4-1	.	TRBD1	TRBJ2-3	CASSRTGAGDTQYF	TGCGCCAGCAGCCGGACAGGGGCGGGAGATACGCAGTATTTT
TRBV21-1	.	.	TRBJ1-2	CASSRERAEAYGYTF	TGTGCCAGCAGCCGGGAGCGGGCAGAAGCCTATGGCTACACCTTC
TRBV18	.	.	TRBJ2-3	CASSPRTDTQYF	TGTGCCAGCTCACCTCGGACAGATACGCAGTATTTT
TRBV19	.	.	TRBJ1-2	CASSIEGLGGYTF	TGTGCCAGTAGTATAGAAGGCCTAGGAGGCTACACCTTC
TRBV5-4	.	.	TRBJ2-7	CASSSPGGSYEQYF	TGTGCCAGCAGCTCGCCCGGAGGGTCCTACGAGCAGTACTTC
TRBV7-9	.	TRBD2	TRBJ2-3	CASSSSGGTDTQYF	TGTGCCAGCAGCTCCAGCGGGGGCACAGATACGCAGTATTTT
TRBV28	.	TRBD1	TRBJ2-7	CASTVLVGQGAGEQYF	TGTGCCAGCACCGTCTTAGTGGGACAGGGGGCAGGCGAGCAGTACTTC
TRBV11-3	.	.	TRBJ2-3	CASSLGESWGTDTQYF	TGTGCCAGCAGCCTCGGGGAGTCCTGGGGAACAGATACGCAGTATTTT
TRBV6-5	once	TRBD1	TRBJ1-2	CASRSTGGGYTF	TGTGCCAGCAGAAGCACAGGGGGGGGCTACACCTTC
TRBV28	.	TRBD2	TRBJ2-7	CASSLAGGPYEQYF	TGTGCCAGCAGTCTAGCGGGAGGGCCTTACGAGCAGTACTTC
TRBV15	once	.	TRBJ2-3	CATSVGNGDTQYF	TGTGCCACCAGCGTCGGAAACGGGGATACGCAGTATTTT
TRBV5-4	once	TRBD1	TRBJ1-6	CASSKGQGEHSPLHF	TGTGCCAGCAGCAAAGGACAGGGTGAGCATTCACCCCTCCACTTT
TRBV7-9	.	TRBD1	TRBJ1-4	CASSLRQGNEKLFF	TGTGCCAGCAGCTTACGACAGGGTAATGAAAAACTGTTTTTT
TRBV4-1	.	.	TRBJ2-6	CASSQDGSGSNVLTF	TGCGCCAGCAGCCAAGATGGATCCGGGTCCAACGTCCTGACTTTC
TRBV13	.	TRBD1	TRBJ1-2	CASSLRGRGGYTF	TGTGCCAGCAGCTTAAGGGGGCGCGGTGGCTACACCTTC
TRBV27	.	TRBD1	TRBJ1-1	CASSSRTGNTEAFF	TGTGCCAGCAGTTCCCGGACAGGGAACACTGAAGCTTTCTTT
TRBV18	.	.	TRBJ1-2	CASSPQQEGENGYTF	TGTGCCAGCTCACCGCAACAAGAGGGTGAGAATGGCTACACCTTC